This T cell receptor beta chain was captured by sequencing in a study of neurological immune-mediated disorders. Study conclusions and caveats: While HTLV-1-associated myelopathy showed the greatest TCR clonal expansion, multiple sclerosis showed the least, falling below healthy controls.

From the 5' RACE reads, TCRdb called clonotypes with MiXCR, one entry per CDR3 protein. Altogether some 50,000 distinct CDR3 sequences are present, around 17% being singletons, with the ten largest covering more than 3.5%. This clonotype is judged medium-sized. Its antigen is still unknown. From germline, CDR1 is MDHEN and CDR2 SYDVKM. The CDR3 runs 13 residues. Material: PBMCs. The chain carries TRBV28 and TRBJ2-7, with TRBD2 matching 9 bases. The receptor was isolated from a man aged 60 to 75 in good health. The CDR3 nucleotides are TGTGCAGCGGGTAGCGGGAGTGGGTACGAGCAGTACTTC. It is translated as CAAGSGSGYEQYF.